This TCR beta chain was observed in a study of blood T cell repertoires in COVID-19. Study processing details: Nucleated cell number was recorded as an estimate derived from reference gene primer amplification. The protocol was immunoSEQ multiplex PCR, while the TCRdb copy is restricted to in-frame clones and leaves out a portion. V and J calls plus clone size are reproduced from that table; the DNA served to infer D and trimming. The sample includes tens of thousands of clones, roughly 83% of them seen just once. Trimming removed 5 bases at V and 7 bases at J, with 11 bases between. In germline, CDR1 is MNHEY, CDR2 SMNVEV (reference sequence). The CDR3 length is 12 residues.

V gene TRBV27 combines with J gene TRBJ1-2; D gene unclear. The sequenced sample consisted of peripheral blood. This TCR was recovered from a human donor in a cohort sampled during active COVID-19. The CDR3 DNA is TGTGCCAGCAGTCGGGAGGGCTTTGGCTACACCTTC. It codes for CASSREGFGYTF.